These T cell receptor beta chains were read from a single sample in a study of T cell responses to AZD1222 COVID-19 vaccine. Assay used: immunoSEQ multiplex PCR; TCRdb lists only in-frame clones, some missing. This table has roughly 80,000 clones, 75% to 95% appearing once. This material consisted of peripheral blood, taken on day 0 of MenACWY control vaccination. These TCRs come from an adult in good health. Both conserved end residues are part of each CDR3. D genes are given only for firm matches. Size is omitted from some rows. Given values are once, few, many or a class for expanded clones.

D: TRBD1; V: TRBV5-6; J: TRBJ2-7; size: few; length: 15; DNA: TGTGCCAGCAGCTTGGAGGGACAGGGCTTCTCCGAGCAGTACTTC; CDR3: CASSLEGQGFSEQYF
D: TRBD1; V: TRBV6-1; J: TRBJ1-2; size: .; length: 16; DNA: TGTGCCAGCAGTAAAGACGGGACAGCTAAACCTCGAGGCTACACCTTC; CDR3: CASSKDGTAKPRGYTF
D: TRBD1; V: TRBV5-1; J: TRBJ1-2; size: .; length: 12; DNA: TGCGCCAGCAGCTTTGAAAAAGGACAGGAAGACTTC; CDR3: CASSFEKGQEDF
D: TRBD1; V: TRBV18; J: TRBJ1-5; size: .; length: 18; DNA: TGTGCCAGCTCACGAAAAACAGGGGAGGAGATAGGCAATCAGCCCCAGCATTTT; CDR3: CASSRKTGEEIGNQPQHF
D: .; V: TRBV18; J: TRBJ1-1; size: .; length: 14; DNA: TGTGCCAGCTCACCGGGGACACCTAACACTGAAGCTTTCTTT; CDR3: CASSPGTPNTEAFF
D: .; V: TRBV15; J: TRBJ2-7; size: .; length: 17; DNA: TGTGCCACCAGCAGATACCCCGCCCAGACTCAGTCCTACGAGCAGTACTTC; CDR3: CATSRYPAQTQSYEQYF
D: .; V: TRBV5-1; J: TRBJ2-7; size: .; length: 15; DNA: TGCGCCAGCAGTATGGCCGGGACAAGGCTATACGAGCAGTACTTC; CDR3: CASSMAGTRLYEQYF
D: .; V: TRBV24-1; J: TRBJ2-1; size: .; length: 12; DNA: TGTGCCACCAGTGATTTTTCCAATGAGCAGTTCTTC; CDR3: CATSDFSNEQFF
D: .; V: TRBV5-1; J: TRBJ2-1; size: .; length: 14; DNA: TGCGCCAGCAGCTTCGACCGGTATATGAATGAGCAGTTCTTC; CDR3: CASSFDRYMNEQFF
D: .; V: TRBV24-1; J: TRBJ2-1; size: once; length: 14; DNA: TGTGCCACCAGTGATCGGCTATGGGGTAATGAGCAGTTCTTC; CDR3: CATSDRLWGNEQFF
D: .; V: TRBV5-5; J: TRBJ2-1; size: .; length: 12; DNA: TGTGCCAGCAGATACGATCTTAATGAGCAGTTCTTC; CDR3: CASRYDLNEQFF
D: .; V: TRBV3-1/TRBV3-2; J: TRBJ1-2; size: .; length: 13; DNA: TGTGCCAGCAGCCAGGGAGGGAACTATGGTTACACCTTC; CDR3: CASSQGGNYGYTF
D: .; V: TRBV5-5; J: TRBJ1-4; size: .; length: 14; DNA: TGTGCCAGCAGCCCTTGGACGGGTAATGAAAAACTGTTTTTT; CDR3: CASSPWTGNEKLFF
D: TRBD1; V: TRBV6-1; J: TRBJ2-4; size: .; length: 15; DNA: TGTGCCAGCAGTGAAGGGACAGGGTCCAAAAACATTCAGTACTTC; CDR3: CASSEGTGSKNIQYF
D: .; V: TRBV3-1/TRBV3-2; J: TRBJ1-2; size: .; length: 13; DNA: TGTGCCAGCAGCCAGCCCCAGGGCTGGGGCTACACCTTC; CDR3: CASSQPQGWGYTF
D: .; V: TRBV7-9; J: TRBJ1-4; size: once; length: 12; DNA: TGTGCCAGCAGCTTAAATAATGAAAAACTGTTTTTT; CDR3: CASSLNNEKLFF
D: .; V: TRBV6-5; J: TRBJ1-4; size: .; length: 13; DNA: TGTGCCAGCAGCACTCAACTCGAGGAAAAACTGTTTTTT; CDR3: CASSTQLEEKLFF
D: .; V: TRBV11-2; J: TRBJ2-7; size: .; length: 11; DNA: TGTGCCAGCAGCTTAGGGAGGGAGCAGTACTTC; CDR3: CASSLGREQYF
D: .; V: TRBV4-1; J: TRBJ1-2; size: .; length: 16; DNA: TGCGCCAGCAGGCAAGATGGGGGGAGTCACAACTATGGCTACACCTTC; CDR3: CASRQDGGSHNYGYTF
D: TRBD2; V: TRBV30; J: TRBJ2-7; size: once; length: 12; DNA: TGTGCCTGGGGGCGGGGGACCTACGAGCAGTACTTC; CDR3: CAWGRGTYEQYF
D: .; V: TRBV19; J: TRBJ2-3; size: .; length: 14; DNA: TGTGCCAGTAGTATCCGGCAGGCCACAGATACGCAGTATTTT; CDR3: CASSIRQATDTQYF
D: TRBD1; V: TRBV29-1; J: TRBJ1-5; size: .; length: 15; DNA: TGCAGCGTCGCTACAGGGGGGGCCGGTGGCCAGCCCCAGCATTTT; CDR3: CSVATGGAGGQPQHF
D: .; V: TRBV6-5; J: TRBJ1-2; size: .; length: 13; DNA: TGTGCCAGCAGTTTCGGTAGGGGTGGTGGCTACACCTTC; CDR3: CASSFGRGGGYTF
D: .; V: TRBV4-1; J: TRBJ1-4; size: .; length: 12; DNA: TGCGCCAGCAGTGGACACCTGGAAAAACTGTTTTTT; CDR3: CASSGHLEKLFF
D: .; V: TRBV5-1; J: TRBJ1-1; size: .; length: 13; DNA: TGCGCCAGCAGCTCCGGACAGAACACTGAAGCTTTCTTT; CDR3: CASSSGQNTEAFF
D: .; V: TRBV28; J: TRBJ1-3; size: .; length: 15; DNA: TGTGCCAGCAGTTCGGGAGGAGGGCCTGGAAACACCATATATTTT; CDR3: CASSSGGGPGNTIYF
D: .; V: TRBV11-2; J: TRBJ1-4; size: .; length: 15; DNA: TGTGCCAGCAGCTACCGAACAGGGATTAATGAAAAACTGTTTTTT; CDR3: CASSYRTGINEKLFF
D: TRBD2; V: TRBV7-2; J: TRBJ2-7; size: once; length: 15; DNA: TGTGCCAGCTCCGTAGCGGGAGGGCCGTCCTACGAGCAGTACTTC; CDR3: CASSVAGGPSYEQYF
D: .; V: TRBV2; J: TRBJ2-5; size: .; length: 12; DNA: TGTGCCAGCAACAGGAACCAAGAGACCCAGTACTTC; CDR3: CASNRNQETQYF